This T cell receptor (beta chain) comes out of a study of CD8 T cells in ankylosing spondylitis. As the method for making TCR beta libraries, quantitative 5'-RACE with molecular barcodes was used. TCRdb re-derived calls from the 5' RACE reads in MiXCR, one entry per CDR3 protein. The table has about 220,000 distinct CDR3 sequences, roughly a tenth seen once; the top ten hold approximately 20%. Study-level findings and limits: There were earlier reports of some motif variants in reactive arthritis synovial fluid and blood. Reportedly, significant enrichment of disease-linked clones occurred in matched ankylosing spondylitis synovial fluid. Seemingly characteristic of ankylosing spondylitis blood was a TCR beta motif consisting of 7 or 8 highly homologous variants.

This CDR3 is 14 amino acids long. The V and J ends lost 5 bases and 0 bases respectively, with 10 bases between them. The sample holds many counts of this clonotype. Its antigen is not identified. This TCR derives from a male donor with ankylosing spondylitis or in good health (not recorded which). The sequenced sample was blood, either unsorted or a sorted T cell fraction (not recorded which). The chain couples TRBV12-3 or TRBV12-4 to TRBJ1-1; D is unclear. The DNA for the CDR3 is TGTGCCAGCAGTAGGAACAGCCTGAACACTGAAGCTTTCTTT. It specifies CASSRNSLNTEAFF.